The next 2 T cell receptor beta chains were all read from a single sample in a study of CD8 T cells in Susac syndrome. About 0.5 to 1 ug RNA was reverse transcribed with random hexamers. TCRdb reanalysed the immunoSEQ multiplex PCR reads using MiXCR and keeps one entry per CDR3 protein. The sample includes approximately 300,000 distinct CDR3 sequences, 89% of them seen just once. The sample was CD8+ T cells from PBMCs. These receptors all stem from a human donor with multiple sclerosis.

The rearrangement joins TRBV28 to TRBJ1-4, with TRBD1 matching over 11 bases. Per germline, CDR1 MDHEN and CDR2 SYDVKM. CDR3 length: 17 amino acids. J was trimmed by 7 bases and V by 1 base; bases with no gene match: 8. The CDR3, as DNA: TGTGCCAGCAGTTTATCCCCCCCGGGGACAGGGGGTGAAAAACTGTTTTTT. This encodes CASSLSPPGTGGEKLFF.

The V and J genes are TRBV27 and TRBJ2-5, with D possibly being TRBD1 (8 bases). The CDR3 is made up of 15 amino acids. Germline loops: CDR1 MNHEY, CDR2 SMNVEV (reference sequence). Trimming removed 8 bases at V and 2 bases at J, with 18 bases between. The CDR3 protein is CASGLQGEGQETQYF. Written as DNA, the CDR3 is TGTGCCAGCGGCTTACAGGGGGAGGGTCAAGAGACCCAGTACTTC.